The sequence of this T cell receptor beta chain was determined in a study of graft-versus-host responses after intestinal transplantation. Study findings and constraints: Early HvG declines after transplant were associated with peak circulating GvH clone levels.

Using immunoSEQ multiplex PCR, the repertoire was profiled, and TCRdb retains in-frame clones only, with some absent. The table has tens of thousands of clones, 70% to 90% seen once. On this clone: The antigen remains unidentified.

Germline values: CDR1 SNHLY, CDR2 FYNNEI. This CDR3 region has 14 residues. The germline V and J ends were trimmed by 7 bases and 3 bases, with 14 bases remaining between them. The V call is TRBV2, the J call TRBJ2-3; a possible D gene is TRBD2 (7 bases). The sequence was collected from a human donor who received an intestinal transplant. The sample was unstimulated CD4+ T cells sorted from spleen or lymph node cells, taken before intestinal transplant. The CDR3 bases are TGTGCCAGCACCCCCGAGGGGGGGACAGATACGCAGTATTTT. Translation: CASTPEGGTDTQYF.